The 29 T cell receptor beta chains presented below share a single source sample, sequenced in a study of blood T cell repertoires in COVID-19. Data came from immunoSEQ multiplex PCR; TCRdb stores just in-frame clones and leaves some out. The sample includes fewer than 150,000 clones, 87% of them seen just once. The sample consisted of peripheral blood. The source of these receptors is a woman in her 70s with acute or convalescent COVID-19.

The count of this clone is one. The chain combines TRBV25-1 with TRBJ2-5; the D is unclear. This CDR3 region has 15 residues. V lost 3 bases and J 5 bases, leaving 16 bases between the germline ends. Germline V gene data show CDR1 as MGHDK and CDR2 as SYGVNS. The CDR3 loop is CASSDLTSPRETQYF. The CDR3 DNA is TGTGCCAGCAGTGATCTTACCTCCCCCCGGGAGACCCAGTACTTC.

V usage is TRBV15 and J usage is TRBJ2-7; 8 bases map to TRBD1. V trimming: 3 bases; J trimming: 6 bases; junction bases outside the gene matches: 10. The germline V gene has CDR1 LNHNV and CDR2 YYDKDF (reference sequence). This CDR3 region has 15 residues. CDR3 protein: CATSRRDRTRTEQYF. The CDR3 DNA is TGTGCCACCAGCAGGAGGGACAGGACAAGGACCGAGCAGTACTTC.

This clone showed up just once. This sequence joins TRBV28 and TRBJ1-4, with 7 bases fitting TRBD1. From germline, CDR1 is MDHEN and CDR2 SYDVKM. The CDR3 covers 15 residues. V lost 6 bases, J lost 6 bases, and 10 bases stayed unmatched. The CDR3 sequence is CASSRGLGGDEKLFF. DNA of the CDR3: TGTGCCAGCAGCAGGGGGTTGGGGGGTGATGAAAAACTGTTTTTT. Combining the CDR3 with reference TRBV28 and TRBJ1-4 gives the whole variable domain DVKVTQSSRYLVKRTGEKVFLECVQDMDHENMFWYRQDPGLGLRLIYFSYDVKMKEKGDIPEGYSVSREKKERFSLILESASTNQTSMYLCASSRGLGGDEKLFFGSGTQLSVL.

The V gene is TRBV9, the J gene TRBJ1-1; D not resolved. CDR1 is SGDLS, CDR2 YYNGEE, per germline. This CDR3 has 16 amino acids. Trimming shortened V by 0 bases and J by 0 bases, and 12 bases separated the two germline ends. The CDR3, as DNA: TGTGCCAGCAGCGTAGCTGGCGGAGCCTTGAACACTGAAGCTTTCTTT. Translating it yields CASSVAGGALNTEAFF.

This rearrangement joins TRBV28 to TRBJ1-1; D is ambiguous. The CDR3 is 14 residues long. With 7 bases removed from V and 5 bases from J, the gap between germline ends came to 17 bases. Germline CDR1 is MDHEN and CDR2 is SYDVKM. The chain's CDR3 is CASNTGSQGTEAFF. In DNA form, the CDR3 reads TGTGCCAGCAATACCGGGTCCCAAGGAACTGAAGCTTTCTTT.

The CDR3 sequence is CASSRGTGEYEQYF. The CDR3 nucleotides are TGTGCCAGCAGCCGGGGGACAGGGGAGTACGAGCAGTACTTC. The rearrangement links TRBV5-4 to TRBJ2-7; 10 bases match TRBD1. From germline, CDR1 is SGHNT and CDR2 YYREEE (reference sequence). The CDR3 is 14 residues long. The trim removed 4 bases at V and 4 bases at J, leaving 5 bases unmatched.

This clone was seen just once. The chain links TRBV19 to TRBJ1-2, with 9 bases that match TRBD1. V lost 7 bases, J lost 5 bases, and 8 bases stayed unmatched. This CDR3 spans 14 amino acids. Germline assignment: CDR1 LNHDA and CDR2 SQIVND (reference sequence). CDR3 bases: TGTGCCAGTATCTCCGGGACAGGGTGGTATGGCTACACCTTC. It codes for CASISGTGWYGYTF.

The chain links TRBV24-1 to TRBJ1-2; 8 bases agree with TRBD1. V lost 4 bases to trimming and J lost 4 bases; unmatched junction nucleotides: 16. The CDR3 length is 18 residues. Germline V CDR1 and CDR2: KGHDR, SFDVKD. CDR3 loop: CATSDSQGAFHPPYGYTF. DNA of the CDR3: TGTGCCACCAGTGACTCGCAGGGGGCTTTCCACCCACCCTATGGCTACACCTTC.

The chain couples TRBV27 to TRBJ1-5; the D gene is possibly TRBD1 (6 bases). Germline loops: CDR1 MNHEY, CDR2 SMNVEV (reference sequence). The V gene lost 6 bases and the J gene lost 0 bases, with 18 bases spanning the gap. The CDR3 has 17 residues. This chain's CDR3 is CASSPILQGSSNQPQHF. The CDR3 DNA is TGTGCCAGCAGCCCAATATTACAGGGTTCTAGCAATCAGCCCCAGCATTTT.

The chain employs TRBV2 and TRBJ2-5, with 13 bases matching TRBD2. The V gene's germline CDR1 is SNHLY and CDR2 FYNNEI. V lost 7 bases and J lost 4; bases outside the gene matches: 6. The CDR3 length is 15 residues. In nucleotides, the CDR3 is TGTGCCAGCACGGGACTAGCGGGGCTGGGAGAGACCCAGTACTTC. Residues: CASTGLAGLGETQYF.

This chain connects TRBV9 to TRBJ1-1; weak D call: TRBD1 (5 bases). Trimming left V 4 bases short and J 4 bases short, with 11 bases between. The CDR3 length is 13 residues. CDR1 is SGDLS, CDR2 YYNGEE, per germline. This chain's CDR3 is CASSWGEGTEAFF. CDR3 coding DNA: TGTGCCAGCAGCTGGGGGGAGGGCACTGAAGCTTTCTTT. Drawing the rest from reference TRBV9 and TRBJ1-1, the complete variable domain is DSGVTQTPKHLITATGQRVTLRCSPRSGDLSVYWYQQSLDQGLQFLIQYYNGEERAKGNILERFSAQQFPDLHSELNLSSLELGDSALYFCASSWGEGTEAFFGQGTRLTVV.

The V gene is TRBV30, the J gene TRBJ1-2; 8 bases are shared with TRBD1. The CDR3 extends over 13 amino acids. Germline CDR1 and CDR2: GTSNPN and SVGIG (reference sequence). V was clipped by 2 bases and J by 4 bases; unmatched bases: 3. CDR3 sequence (DNA): TGTGCCTGGAGTTCTGGACAGGGCTATGGCTACACCTTC. It is translated as CAWSSGQGYGYTF. Full variable domain (rest looked up from reference TRBV30 and TRBJ1-2): SQTIHQWPATLVQPVGSPLSLECTVEGTSNPNLYWYRQAAGRGLQLLFYSVGIGQISSEVPQNLSASRPQDRQFILSSKKLLLSDSGFYLCAWSSGQGYGYTFGSGTRLTVV.

This chain uses TRBV9 with TRBJ2-1, with D possibly being TRBD2 (6 bases). Germline values: CDR1 SGDLS, CDR2 YYNGEE. The CDR3 is made up of 15 amino acids. The V end was cut by 2 bases, the J end by 10 bases, with 19 bases between. The CDR3 sequence is CASSVGTDFTSEQFF. The CDR3, as DNA: TGTGCCAGCAGCGTCGGGACTGACTTTACGTCAGAGCAGTTCTTC.

The V gene is TRBV11-2, the J gene TRBJ2-1; 11 bases agree with TRBD1. Unmatched junction bases numbered 5, after V lost 3 bases and J lost 7 bases. The CDR3 length is 15 residues. Per germline, CDR1 SGHAT and CDR2 FQNNGV. This chain's CDR3 is CASSFQGQGGNEQFF. As DNA, the CDR3 is TGTGCCAGCAGCTTCCAGGGACAGGGGGGAAATGAGCAGTTCTTC.

The rearrangement uses TRBV7-9 and TRBJ2-7; no reliable D call. V was clipped by 3 bases and J by 4 bases, with 4 bases between them. This CDR3 has 11 amino acids. CDR1 is SEHNR, CDR2 FQNEAQ, per germline (reference sequence). CDR3 sequence: CASSFNYEQYF. CDR3 DNA sequence: TGTGCCAGCAGCTTTAATTACGAGCAGTACTTC. The entire variable domain, with the rest obtained from reference TRBV7-9 and TRBJ2-7, is as follows: DTGVSQNPRHKITKRGQNVTFRCDPISEHNRLYWYRQTLGQGPEFLTYFQNEAQLEKSRLLSDRFSAERPKGSFSTLEIQRTEQGDSAMYLCASSFNYEQYFGPGTRLTVT.

The chain has TRBV7-2 and TRBJ2-7, with 9 bases that match TRBD2. Per the germline V gene, CDR1 is SGHTA and CDR2 is FQGNSA. The CDR3 is 15 residues long. V shed 1 base, J shed 1 base, and the junction held 2 bases outside the gene matches. The CDR3: CASSLGSGGSYEQYF. CDR3 DNA sequence: TGTGCCAGCAGCTTAGGTAGCGGGGGTTCCTACGAGCAGTACTTC.

The chain carries TRBV6-6 and TRBJ1-2, with D perhaps matching TRBD1 (6 bases). The CDR3 has 14 residues. The germline V gene has CDR1 MNHNY and CDR2 SVGAGI (reference sequence). V dropped 7 bases and J dropped 4 bases, with 16 bases sitting between them. The CDR3 DNA follows: TGTGCCAGCACGAACGGGGGGCCGCCCTATGGCTACACCTTC. This encodes CASTNGGPPYGYTF.

The chain uses TRBV18 and TRBJ2-5; 7 bases are a match to TRBD1. The CDR3 is 16 residues long. The V gene end was trimmed by 1 base and the J gene end by 2 bases; junction bases not matched to a gene: 7. Germline-derived CDR1 and CDR2 are KGHSH and LQKENI. CDR3 in amino acids: CASSPRRTGIQETQYF. CDR3 DNA sequence: TGTGCCAGCTCACCACGGCGGACAGGAATTCAAGAGACCCAGTACTTC.

A few counts support this clone. This chain links TRBV6-5 with TRBJ1-1; D may be TRBD1 (5 bases). Germline-derived CDR1 and CDR2 are MNHEY and SVGAGI. The CDR3 is 13 residues long. V was pared by 10 bases and J by 5 bases, with 17 bases between. CDR3 nucleotides: TGTGCCATCCGCGGGGGGATGGGGACTGAAGCTTTCTTT. The encoded protein is CAIRGGMGTEAFF.

The J gene is TRBJ1-6, the V gene TRBV7-8; no clear D. CDR1 and CDR2 from the germline V gene are SGHVS and FQNEAQ. CDR3 length: 15 residues. Trimming cost V 2 bases and J 5 bases, with 10 bases left between them. CDR3 sequence: CASSLSGTNNSPLHF. CDR3 nucleotides: TGTGCCAGCAGCTTATCGGGAACCAATAATTCACCCCTCCACTTT.

The V and J genes are TRBV18 and TRBJ1-1, with D possibly TRBD1 on 5 matching bases. The CDR3 is 15 amino acids. The germline gives CDR1 KGHSH, CDR2 LQKENI. V lost 3 bases and J 7 bases, leaving 18 bases between the germline ends. The CDR3: CASSPSAGRGGEAFF. CDR3 sequence (DNA): TGTGCCAGCTCACCTTCCGCGGGGAGGGGAGGTGAAGCTTTCTTT.

The chain couples TRBV18 to TRBJ1-5; 10 bases line up with TRBD1. With 2 bases clipped from V and 2 bases from J, the junction kept 0 bases outside the gene matches. The CDR3 sequence is 15 residues long. Germline values: CDR1 KGHSH, CDR2 LQKENI. CDR3 sequence reads: CASSPGTGGNQPQHF. CDR3 in DNA: TGTGCCAGCTCACCAGGGACAGGGGGCAATCAGCCCCAGCATTTT.

This clone is classed as medium-sized. The J gene is TRBJ1-2, the V gene TRBV2, with 8 bases fitting TRBD1. This CDR3 contains 12 residues. Germline V gives CDR1 SNHLY, CDR2 FYNNEI. J was trimmed by 14 bases and V by 3 bases; bases with no gene match: 8. CDR3 coding DNA: TGTGCCAGCAGTGATGCGGGCAGGGGGCGGACCTTC. The encoded protein is CASSDAGRGRTF.

The V and J genes are TRBV19 and TRBJ2-2, with 8 bases that match TRBD1. V lost 6 bases, J lost 6 bases, and 12 bases stayed unmatched. The germline CDR1 and CDR2 sequences are LNHDA and SQIVND (reference sequence). The CDR3 extends over 16 amino acids. CDR3 DNA sequence: TGTGCCAGTAGCAAATCAGGGGGCGTGTTCCCCGGGGAGCTGTTTTTT. Protein product: CASSKSGGVFPGELFF.

The chain combines TRBV19 with TRBJ2-3; tentative D call: TRBD2 (6 bases). V lost 9 bases to trimming and J lost 0 bases, with 22 bases between them. The germline V gene encodes CDR1 LNHDA and CDR2 SQIVND (reference sequence). This CDR3 has 17 amino acids. CDR3 in amino acids: CASTPGLVLGSTDTQYF. CDR3 in DNA: TGTGCCAGCACTCCGGGACTTGTGCTGGGGAGCACAGATACGCAGTATTTT.

This clone is medium-sized in the sample. The chain links TRBV7-6 to TRBJ1-3; no firm D call. V was pared by 0 bases and J by 3 bases, with 9 bases between. The CDR3 sequence is 15 residues long. The V gene's germline CDR1 is SGHVS and CDR2 FNYEAQ. As DNA, the CDR3 is TGTGCCAGCAGCTTAGCCCCGGGAGGTGGAAACACCATATATTTT. Translated, it gives CASSLAPGGGNTIYF.

The chain links TRBV5-1 to TRBJ1-4; 8 nucleotides agree with TRBD1. This CDR3 comprises 15 residues. The junction had 5 bases not matched to a gene; V was cut back by 0 bases and J by 7 bases. CDR1 is SGHRS and CDR2 is YFSETQ in the germline V gene. The CDR3 DNA follows: TGCGCCAGCAGCTTGGGCAGGGGGCGAAGTGAAAAACTGTTTTTT. Translation: CASSLGRGRSEKLFF.

The V call is TRBV5-1, the J call TRBJ2-3; D is ambiguous. The CDR3 runs to 13 residues. The germline V and J ends were trimmed by 0 bases and 4 bases, with 6 bases remaining between them. Germline CDR1 is SGHRS and CDR2 is YFSETQ. CDR3 bases: TGCGCCAGCAGCTTGGAGACTGCAGATACGCAGTATTTT. It yields the protein CASSLETADTQYF.

The chain combines TRBV10-2 with TRBJ2-5, with 8 bases identical to TRBD1. The ends lost 4 bases at V and 5 bases at J; junction bases unmatched: 6. Germline loops: CDR1 WSHSY, CDR2 SAAADI. This CDR3 region has 14 residues. DNA of the CDR3: TGCGCCAGCAGTGGGTCAGGGGGCTTCGAGACCCAGTACTTC. Its translation is CASSGSGGFETQYF.